The present T cell receptor beta chain was sequenced within a study of T cell changes during pregnancy in multiple sclerosis. Sequencing was performed with immunoSEQ multiplex PCR; in TCRdb, only in-frame clones are kept and a portion is missing. The top ten clones hold 2.2% of a sample with about 47,000 clones, nearly 95% of them seen once. From germline, CDR1 is MDHEN and CDR2 SYDVKM. V lost 3 bases and J lost 1, with 19 bases in between. This CDR3 has 17 residues. The TCR originated in a female donor with multiple sclerosis, enrolled in a pregnancy study. The rearrangement joins TRBV28 to TRBJ2-7; no definite D call. Source: peripheral blood, taken in the third trimester of pregnancy. CDR3 nucleotides: TGTGCCAGCAGTTTTAACCCCCAAACAGCAAATTCCTACGAGCAGTACTTC. It codes for CASSFNPQTANSYEQYF.